The clone carrying this TCR beta chain has just a few counts. These data are taken from a study of blood T cell repertoires in COVID-19. The overall study: Recovered status applied to Cohort 3 donors who had two consecutive negative PCRs. It also applied to those with clearance or with symptom resolution. Samples representing acute and convalescent COVID-19 were sourced from the United States, Italy and Spain.

Participants came from some 23 US areas, aged roughly 18 to 100 years. Grouping used clinical history reported by participants in a survey and questionnaire. Libraries were prepared by immunoSEQ multiplex PCR; TCRdb keeps only in-frame clonotypes and omits some of them. The data hold 200,000 to 250,000 clones, with roughly 90% observed a single time. The CDR3 spans 17 residues. Germline CDR1 LGHDT, CDR2 YNNKEL (reference sequence). The V gene end was trimmed by 0 bases and the J gene end by 4 bases; junction bases not matched to a gene: 9. This TCR was sampled from a woman between 50 and 59 years old in a cohort exposed to, infected with or recovered from COVID-19 (not recorded which). J is TRBJ2-5 and V is TRBV3-1 (or the pseudogene TRBV3-2), with 9 bases identical to TRBD1. The sequencing sample was made of PBMCs or T cells enriched from blood (not recorded which). CDR3 in DNA: TGTGCCAGCAGCCAAGAAAGTAACAGGGGGCTTGGAGAGACCCAGTACTTC. It translates to CASSQESNRGLGETQYF.